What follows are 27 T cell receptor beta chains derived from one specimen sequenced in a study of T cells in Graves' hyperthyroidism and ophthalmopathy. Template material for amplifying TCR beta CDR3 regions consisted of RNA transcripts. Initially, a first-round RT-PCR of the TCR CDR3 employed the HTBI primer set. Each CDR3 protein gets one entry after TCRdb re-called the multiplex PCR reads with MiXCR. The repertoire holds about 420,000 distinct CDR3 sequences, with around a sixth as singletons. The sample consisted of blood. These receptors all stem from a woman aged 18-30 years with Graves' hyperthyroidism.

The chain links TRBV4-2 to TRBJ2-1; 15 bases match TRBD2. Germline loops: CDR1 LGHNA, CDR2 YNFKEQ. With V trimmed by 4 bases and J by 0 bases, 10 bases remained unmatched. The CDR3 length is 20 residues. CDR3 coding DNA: TGTGCCAGCAGCCCAAGATCCGGGACTAGCGGGGGGAGCTCCTACAATGAGCAGTTCTTC. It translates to CASSPRSGTSGGSSYNEQFF.

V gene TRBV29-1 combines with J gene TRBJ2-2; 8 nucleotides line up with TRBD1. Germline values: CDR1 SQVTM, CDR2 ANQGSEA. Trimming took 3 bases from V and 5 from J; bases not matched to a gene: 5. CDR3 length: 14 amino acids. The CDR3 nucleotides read TGCAGCGTTGACGGGCAGGGGGCAACCGGGGAGCTGTTTTTT. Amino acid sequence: CSVDGQGATGELFF.

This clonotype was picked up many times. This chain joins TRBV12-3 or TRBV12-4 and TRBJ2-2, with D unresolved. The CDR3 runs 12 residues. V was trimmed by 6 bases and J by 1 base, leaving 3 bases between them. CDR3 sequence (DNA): TGTGCCAGCAGGCGGAACACCGGGGAGCTGTTTTTT. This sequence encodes CASRRNTGELFF.

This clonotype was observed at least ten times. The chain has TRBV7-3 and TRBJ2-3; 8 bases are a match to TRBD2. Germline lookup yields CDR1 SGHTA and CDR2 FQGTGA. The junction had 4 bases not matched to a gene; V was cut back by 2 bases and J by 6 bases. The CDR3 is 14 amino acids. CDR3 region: CASSLGTRADTQYF. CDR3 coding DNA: TGTGCCAGCAGCTTAGGGACTAGGGCTGATACGCAGTATTTT.

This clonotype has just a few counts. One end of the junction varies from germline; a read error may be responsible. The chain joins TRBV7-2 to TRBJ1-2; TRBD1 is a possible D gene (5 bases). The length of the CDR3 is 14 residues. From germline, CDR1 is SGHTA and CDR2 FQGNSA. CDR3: CASSLAGADYGHTF. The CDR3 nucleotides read TGTGCCAGCAGCTTAGCCGGGGCAGACTATGGCCACACCTTC.

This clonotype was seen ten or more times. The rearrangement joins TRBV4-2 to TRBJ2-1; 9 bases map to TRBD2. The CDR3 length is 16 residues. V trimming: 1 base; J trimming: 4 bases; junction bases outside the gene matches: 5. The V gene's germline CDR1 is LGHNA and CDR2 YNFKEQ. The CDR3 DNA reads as TGTGCCAGCAGCCAAGGGCGACTAGCGGATTACAATGAGCAGTTCTTC. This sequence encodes CASSQGRLADYNEQFF.

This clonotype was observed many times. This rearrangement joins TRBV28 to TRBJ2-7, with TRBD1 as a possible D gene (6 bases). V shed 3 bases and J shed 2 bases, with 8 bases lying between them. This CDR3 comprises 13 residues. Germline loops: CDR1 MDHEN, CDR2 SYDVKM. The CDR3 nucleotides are TGTGCCAGCAGTTTTCACAGGGCCTACGAGCAGTACTTC. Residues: CASSFHRAYEQYF.

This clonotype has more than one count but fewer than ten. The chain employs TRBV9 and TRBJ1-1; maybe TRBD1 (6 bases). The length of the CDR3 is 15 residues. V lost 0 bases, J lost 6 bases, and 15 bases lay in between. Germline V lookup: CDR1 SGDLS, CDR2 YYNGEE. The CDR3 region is CASSVVAGVGSEAFF. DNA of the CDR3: TGTGCCAGCAGCGTAGTTGCAGGGGTGGGGTCTGAAGCTTTCTTT.

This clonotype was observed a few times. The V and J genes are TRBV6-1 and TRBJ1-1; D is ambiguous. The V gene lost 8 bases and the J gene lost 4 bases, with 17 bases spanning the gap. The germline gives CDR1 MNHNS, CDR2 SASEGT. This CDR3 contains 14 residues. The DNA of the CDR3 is TGTGCCAGCTTCCTGGGCGGGAAGGGCACTGAAGCTTTCTTT. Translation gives CASFLGGKGTEAFF.

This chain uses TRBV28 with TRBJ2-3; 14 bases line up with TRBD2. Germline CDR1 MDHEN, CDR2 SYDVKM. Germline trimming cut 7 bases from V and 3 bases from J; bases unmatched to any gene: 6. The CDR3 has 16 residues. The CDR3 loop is CASTPTSGRVTDTQYF. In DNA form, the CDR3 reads TGTGCCAGCACCCCGACTAGCGGGAGGGTTACAGATACGCAGTATTTT. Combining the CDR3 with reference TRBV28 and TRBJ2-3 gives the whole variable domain DVKVTQSSRYLVKRTGEKVFLECVQDMDHENMFWYRQDPGLGLRLIYFSYDVKMKEKGDIPEGYSVSREKKERFSLILESASTNQTSMYLCASTPTSGRVTDTQYFGPGTRLTVL.

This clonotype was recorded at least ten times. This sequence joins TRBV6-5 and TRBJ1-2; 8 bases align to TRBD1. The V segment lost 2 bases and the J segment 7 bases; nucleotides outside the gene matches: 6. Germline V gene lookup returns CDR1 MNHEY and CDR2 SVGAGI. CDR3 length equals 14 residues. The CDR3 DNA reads TGTGCCAGCAGTTACGGACAGGGATACAGTGGCTACACCTTC. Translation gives CASSYGQGYSGYTF.

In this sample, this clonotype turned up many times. CDR3 coding DNA: TGTGCCAGCAGTGAGGGGACAGGCGGATCCTACGAGCAGTACTTC. Translation gives CASSEGTGGSYEQYF. The chain recombines TRBV6-1 with TRBJ2-7; 8 bases line up with TRBD1. In germline, CDR1 is MNHNS, CDR2 SASEGT. The junction had 5 bases not matched to a gene; V was cut back by 3 bases and J by 1 base. CDR3 length: 15 amino acids.

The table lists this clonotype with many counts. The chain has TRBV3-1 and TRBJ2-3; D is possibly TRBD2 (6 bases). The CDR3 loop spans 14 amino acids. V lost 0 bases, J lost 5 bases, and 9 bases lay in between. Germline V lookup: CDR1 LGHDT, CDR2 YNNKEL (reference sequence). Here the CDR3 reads CASSQELALDTQYF. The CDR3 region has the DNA TGTGCCAGCAGCCAAGAACTAGCTTTAGATACGCAGTATTTT.

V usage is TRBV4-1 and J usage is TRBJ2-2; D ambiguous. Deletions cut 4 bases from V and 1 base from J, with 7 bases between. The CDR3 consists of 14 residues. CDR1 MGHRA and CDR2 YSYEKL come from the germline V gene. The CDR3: CASSPPENTGELFF. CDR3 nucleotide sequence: TGCGCCAGCAGCCCCCCAGAGAACACCGGGGAGCTGTTTTTT.

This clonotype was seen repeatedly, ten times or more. For the CDR3, the DNA is TGTGCCAGCAGTTACCCGGGGAGCGGTGGAAACACCATATATTTT. Encoded protein: CASSYPGSGGNTIYF. The genes are TRBV27 and TRBJ1-3; D remains unclear. Trimming took off 4 bases at V and 3 bases at J, with 13 bases between the two ends. The germline gives CDR1 MNHEY, CDR2 SMNVEV (reference sequence). The CDR3 sequence is 15 residues long.

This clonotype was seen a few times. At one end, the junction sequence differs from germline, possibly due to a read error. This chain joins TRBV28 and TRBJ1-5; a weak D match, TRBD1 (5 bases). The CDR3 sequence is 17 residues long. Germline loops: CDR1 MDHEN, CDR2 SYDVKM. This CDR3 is CASSFAGSRYSKQPQHF. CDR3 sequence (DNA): TGTGCCAGCAGTTTTGCAGGGAGTCGATATAGCAAACAGCCCCAGCATTTT.

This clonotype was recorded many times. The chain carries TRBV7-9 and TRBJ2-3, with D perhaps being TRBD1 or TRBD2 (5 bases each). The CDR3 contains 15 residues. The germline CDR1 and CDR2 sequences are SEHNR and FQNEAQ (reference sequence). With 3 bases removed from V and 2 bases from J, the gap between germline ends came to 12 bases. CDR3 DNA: TGTGCCAGCAGCTTCGGGACGGACCTCACAGATACGCAGTATTTT. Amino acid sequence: CASSFGTDLTDTQYF.

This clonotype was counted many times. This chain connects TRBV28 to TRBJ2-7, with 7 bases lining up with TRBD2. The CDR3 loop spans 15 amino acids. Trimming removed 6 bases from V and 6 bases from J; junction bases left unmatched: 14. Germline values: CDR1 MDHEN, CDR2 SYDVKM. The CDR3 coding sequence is TGTGCCAGCAGGATTCTCGGACTAGGGAAATCCGAGCAGTACTTC. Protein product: CASRILGLGKSEQYF.

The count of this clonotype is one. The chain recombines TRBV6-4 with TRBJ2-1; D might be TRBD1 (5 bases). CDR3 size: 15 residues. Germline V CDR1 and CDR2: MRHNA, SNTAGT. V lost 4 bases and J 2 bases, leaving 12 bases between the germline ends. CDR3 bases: TGTGCCAGCAGTGCCCGTGACAGAGCCTACAATGAGCAGTTCTTC. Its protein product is CASSARDRAYNEQFF.

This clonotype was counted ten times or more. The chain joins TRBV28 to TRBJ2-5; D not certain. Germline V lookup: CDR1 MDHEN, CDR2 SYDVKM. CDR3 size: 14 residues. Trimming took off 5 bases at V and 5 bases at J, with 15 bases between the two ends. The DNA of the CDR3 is TGTGCCAGCAGTCCCCCCTGGGGTGACGAGACCCAGTACTTC. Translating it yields CASSPPWGDETQYF. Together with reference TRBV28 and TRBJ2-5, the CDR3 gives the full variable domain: DVKVTQSSRYLVKRTGEKVFLECVQDMDHENMFWYRQDPGLGLRLIYFSYDVKMKEKGDIPEGYSVSREKKERFSLILESASTNQTSMYLCASSPPWGDETQYFGPGTRLLVL.

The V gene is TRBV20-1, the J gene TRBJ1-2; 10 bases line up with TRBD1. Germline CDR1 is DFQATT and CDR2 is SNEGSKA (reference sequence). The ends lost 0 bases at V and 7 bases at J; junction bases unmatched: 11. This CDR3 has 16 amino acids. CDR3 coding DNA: TGCAGTGCTAGAGATGTGACAGGGGGCGCGGCTGCTGGCTACACCTTC. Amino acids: CSARDVTGGAAAGYTF.

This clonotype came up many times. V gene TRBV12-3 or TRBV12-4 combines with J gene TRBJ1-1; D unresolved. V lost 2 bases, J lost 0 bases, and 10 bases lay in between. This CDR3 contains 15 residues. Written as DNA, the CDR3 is TGTGCCAGCAGTTTACGAGGCGCAATGAACACTGAAGCTTTCTTT. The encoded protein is CASSLRGAMNTEAFF.

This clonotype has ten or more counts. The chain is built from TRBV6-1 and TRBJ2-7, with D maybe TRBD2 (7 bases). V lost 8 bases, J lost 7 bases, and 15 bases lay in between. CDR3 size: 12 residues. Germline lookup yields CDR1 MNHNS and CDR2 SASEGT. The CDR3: CASRTKGGEQYF. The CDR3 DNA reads TGTGCCAGCCGAACAAAGGGGGGGGAGCAGTACTTC.

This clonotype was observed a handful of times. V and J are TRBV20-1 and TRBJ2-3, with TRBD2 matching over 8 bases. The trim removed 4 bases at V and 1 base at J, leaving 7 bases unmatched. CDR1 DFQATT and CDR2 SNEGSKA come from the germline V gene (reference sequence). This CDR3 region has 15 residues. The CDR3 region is CSANDPGLGTDTQYF. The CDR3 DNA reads TGCAGTGCTAATGACCCGGGACTAGGCACAGATACGCAGTATTTT.

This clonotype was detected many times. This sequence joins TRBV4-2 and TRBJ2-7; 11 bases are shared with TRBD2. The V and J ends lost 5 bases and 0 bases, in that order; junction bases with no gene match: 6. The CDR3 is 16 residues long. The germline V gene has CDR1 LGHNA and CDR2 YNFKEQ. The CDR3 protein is CASSARTSGYSYEQYF. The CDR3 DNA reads TGTGCCAGCAGCGCTCGGACTAGCGGGTACTCCTACGAGCAGTACTTC.

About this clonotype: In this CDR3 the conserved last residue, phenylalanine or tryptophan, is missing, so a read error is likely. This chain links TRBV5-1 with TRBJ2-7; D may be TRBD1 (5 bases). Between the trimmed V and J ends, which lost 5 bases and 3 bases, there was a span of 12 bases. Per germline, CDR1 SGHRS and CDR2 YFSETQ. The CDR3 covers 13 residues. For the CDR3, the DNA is TGCGCCAGCAGTTACGACAGAAACTACGAGCAGTACCTC. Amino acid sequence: CASSYDRNYEQYL.

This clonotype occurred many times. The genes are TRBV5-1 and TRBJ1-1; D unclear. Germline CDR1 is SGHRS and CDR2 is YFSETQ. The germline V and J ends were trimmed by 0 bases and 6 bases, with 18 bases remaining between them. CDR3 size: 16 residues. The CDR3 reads CASSLAFTDRVPEAFF. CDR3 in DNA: TGCGCCAGCAGCTTGGCCTTCACAGACCGGGTCCCTGAAGCTTTCTTT.